What follows describes a single T cell receptor beta chain. Its antigen remains unidentified. At the deep level, the assay was run. In the study's own analysis: ImmunoSEQ yielded junction-only sequences lacking quality scores, so filtering differed. Libraries were prepared by immunoSEQ multiplex PCR; TCRdb keeps only in-frame clonotypes and omits some of them. V, J and clone size reflect that table, while D and trimming were determined from the DNA. The sample contains about 2 million clones, about 95% of which appear only once. This sample was included in a study of shared clonotypes between healthy human individuals. Selected positively for CCR7 and CD45RO-negative, naive CD8 cells excluded terminally differentiated effector memory CD45RA+ cells. General study results and limits: Only blood was sampled; tissue repertoires likely differ.

The sequenced sample consisted of naive CD8+ T cells sorted from blood. This TCR derives from a man in his late teens or twenties in good health.

The CDR3: CASASSFGGGEAFF. The CDR3 nucleotides read TGTGCCAGCGCCAGCAGTTTTGGTGGTGGTGAAGCTTTCTTT. The chain has TRBV5-4 and TRBJ1-1; D is ambiguous. The CDR3 totals 14 residues. From germline, CDR1 is SGHNT and CDR2 YYREEE (reference sequence). V was pared by 7 bases and J by 7 bases, with 20 bases between.